The clone carrying this TCR beta chain was seen just once. Other nucleotide sequences in the sample specify the same CDR3. These data come from a study of blood T cell repertoires in COVID-19. About the study: COVID-19 samples, acute and convalescent, were from the United States, Italy and Spain.

The V and J ends lost 2 bases and 2 bases, in that order; junction bases with no gene match: 2. Germline lookup yields CDR1 KGHSH and CDR2 LQKENI. The CDR3 consists of 14 residues. Here immunoSEQ multiplex PCR was the method, and the copy in TCRdb shows in-frame clones only, minus some. The data contain around 300,000 clones, around four fifths of them singletons. The sample consisted of peripheral blood. The receptor was derived from a man aged 30 to 45 with active or convalescent COVID-19. The chain joins TRBV18 to TRBJ2-7, with 8 bases identical to TRBD2. The CDR3 DNA follows: TGTGCCAGCTCACCAGCGGGGGGACCCTACGAGCAGTACTTC. Protein sequence: CASSPAGGPYEQYF.